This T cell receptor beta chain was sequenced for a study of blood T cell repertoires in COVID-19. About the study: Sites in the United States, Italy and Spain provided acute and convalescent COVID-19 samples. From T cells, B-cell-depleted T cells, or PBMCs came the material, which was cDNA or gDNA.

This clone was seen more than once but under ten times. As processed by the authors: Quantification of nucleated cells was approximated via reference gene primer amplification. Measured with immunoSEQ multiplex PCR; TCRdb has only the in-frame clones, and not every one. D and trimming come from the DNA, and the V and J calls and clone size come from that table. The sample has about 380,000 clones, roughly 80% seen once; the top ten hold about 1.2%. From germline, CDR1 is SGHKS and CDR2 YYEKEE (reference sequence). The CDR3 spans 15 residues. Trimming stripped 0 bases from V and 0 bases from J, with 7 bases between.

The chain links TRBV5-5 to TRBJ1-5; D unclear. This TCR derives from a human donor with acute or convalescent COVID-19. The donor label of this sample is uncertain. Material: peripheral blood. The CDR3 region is CASSLGRNSNQPQHF. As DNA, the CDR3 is TGTGCCAGCAGCTTGGGGCGGAATAGCAATCAGCCCCAGCATTTT. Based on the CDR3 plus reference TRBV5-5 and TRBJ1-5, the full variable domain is DAGVTQSPTHLIKTRGQQVTLRCSPISGHKSVSWYQQVLGQGPQFIFQYYEKEERGRGNFPDRFSARQFPNYSSELNVNALLLGDSALYLCASSLGRNSNQPQHFGDGTRLSIL.